This T cell receptor (beta chain) was retrieved from a study of T cells in Graves' hyperthyroidism and ophthalmopathy. Exclusion of patients followed from uncontrolled infection, other autoimmune disease, pregnancy or lactation. Using less than 12 ml of fresh peripheral blood, PBMCs were prepared. What was amplified from RNA transcripts were TCR beta CDR3 regions. The HTBI primer set drove a first-round RT-PCR of the TCR CDR3. TCRdb reprocessed the multiplex PCR reads via MiXCR and lists one record per CDR3 protein. The sample carries approximately 610,000 distinct CDR3 sequences, 14% to 15% recorded once. The germline gives CDR1 SGHNT, CDR2 YENEEA. Germline trimming cut 8 bases from V and 1 base from J; bases unmatched to any gene: 6. This CDR3 region has 14 residues.

The rearrangement uses TRBV11-3 and TRBJ2-7; TRBD2 aligns across 9 bases. Source material: blood. The TCR was taken from a woman in her thirties or forties with Graves' ophthalmopathy. The CDR3 DNA reads as TGTGCCAGCTCCAGGCGGGAGGGTTCCTACGAGCAGTACTTC. Translating gives CASSRREGSYEQYF.